The 29 T cell receptor beta chains listed next were all sequenced from one sample in a study of graft-versus-host responses after intestinal transplantation. The sample's time point: postoperative day 105 after intestinal transplantation (dayNNNN = postoperative day). Researchers processed graft tissue to release intraepithelial and lamina propria lymphocytes. Measured with immunoSEQ multiplex PCR; TCRdb has only the in-frame clones, and not every one. The sample has about 3,600 clones, about 81% seen once. The sequenced sample was ileum tissue, obtained 105 days after intestinal transplantation. Receptors originate from a human patient who received an intestinal transplant, so some T cells may come from the graft donor.

The chain carries TRBV2 and TRBJ2-3; TRBD2 matches 9 bases. The V gene's germline CDR1 is SNHLY and CDR2 FYNNEI. The CDR3 is 14 residues long. The junction had 5 bases not matched to a gene; V was cut back by 8 bases and J by 2 bases. CDR3 sequence (DNA): TGTGCCAGCCAACTAGCGGGTAACACAGATACGCAGTATTTT. Translated: CASQLAGNTDTQYF.

The V gene is TRBV20-1, the J gene TRBJ1-2, with D tentatively TRBD1 (6 bases). V was clipped by 2 bases and J by 7 bases, with 8 bases between them. The CDR3 contains 11 residues. Germline assignment: CDR1 DFQATT and CDR2 SNEGSKA (reference sequence). The DNA of the CDR3 is TGCAGTGCTAGACGGGGGGCTGGCTACACCTTC. The encoded protein is CSARRGAGYTF.

This sequence joins TRBV19 and TRBJ1-2, with no clear D. The CDR3 loop spans 12 amino acids. Per the germline V gene, CDR1 is LNHDA and CDR2 is SQIVND (reference sequence). V lost 2 bases and J lost 2, with 3 bases in between. DNA for the CDR3: TGTGCCAGTAGTATACTCAACTATGGCTACACCTTC. Translation: CASSILNYGYTF.

V gene TRBV2 combines with J gene TRBJ1-5; 8 bases line up with TRBD1. J lost 1 base, V lost 6 bases, and 5 bases had no gene match. The CDR3 extends over 15 amino acids. Germline V gene sequence: CDR1 SNHLY, CDR2 FYNNEI. CDR3: CASSAQGASNQPQHF. Here the CDR3 DNA reads TGTGCCAGCAGCGCGCAGGGGGCAAGCAATCAGCCCCAGCATTTT. The whole variable domain, remainder taken from reference TRBV2 and TRBJ1-5, is EPEVTQTPSHQVTQMGQEVILRCVPISNHLYFYWYRQILGQKVEFLVSFYNNEISEKSEIFDDQFSVERPDGSNFTLKIRSTKLEDSAMYFCASSAQGASNQPQHFGDGTRLSIL.

This sequence joins TRBV6-1 and TRBJ2-7, with TRBD2 identical over 7 bases. With 7 bases clipped from V and 2 bases from J, the junction kept 2 bases outside the gene matches. Germline lookup yields CDR1 MNHNS and CDR2 SASEGT. This CDR3 comprises 12 residues. The CDR3 here is CASMGTTYEQYF. DNA of the CDR3: TGTGCCAGCATGGGGACTACCTACGAGCAGTACTTC.

The chain uses TRBV5-6 and TRBJ2-6; D possibly corresponds to TRBD2 (6 bases). V was clipped by 0 bases and J by 4 bases, with 8 bases between them. Germline CDR1 is SGHDT and CDR2 is YYEEEE. The CDR3 is made up of 15 amino acids. In DNA, the CDR3 is TGTGCCAGCAGCTTGGACGGGAGAGGGGCCAACGTCCTGACTTTC. It specifies CASSLDGRGANVLTF.

CDR3 bases: TGTGCCAGCAGTGAACAGGGAGACACCGGGGAGCTGTTTTTT. It is translated as CASSEQGDTGELFF. The genes are TRBV6-4 and TRBJ2-2, with D perhaps matching TRBD1 (6 bases). V lost 3 bases to trimming and J lost 3 bases, with 8 bases between them. The CDR3 has 14 residues. CDR1 and CDR2 from the germline V gene are MRHNA and SNTAGT.

CDR3 sequence: CASSLFSQGSYNEQFF. The CDR3 bases are TGTGCCAGCAGCTTATTTAGTCAGGGTTCCTACAATGAGCAGTTCTTC. V and J are TRBV11-2 and TRBJ2-1, with D possibly being TRBD1 (5 bases). From germline, CDR1 is SGHAT and CDR2 FQNNGV. The V end was cut by 2 bases, the J end by 1 base, with 12 bases between. This CDR3 spans 16 amino acids.

The chain combines TRBV7-9 with TRBJ1-1, with D unresolved. The CDR3 covers 11 residues. Germline CDR1 and CDR2: SEHNR and FQNEAQ (reference sequence). V lost 6 bases, J lost 8 bases, and 10 bases lay in between. The chain's CDR3 is CASSRTLEAFF. The CDR3, as DNA: TGTGCCAGCAGTCGGACCTTGGAAGCTTTCTTT.

The chain joins TRBV5-1 to TRBJ2-1; 7 bases are a match to TRBD1. The V gene end was trimmed by 2 bases and the J gene end by 0 bases; junction bases not matched to a gene: 17. Germline CDR1 SGHRS, CDR2 YFSETQ. CDR3 length equals 20 residues. The CDR3 DNA is TGCGCCAGCAGCTTAGTCTCACATAACAGGGGCGAGAGCTCCTACAATGAGCAGTTCTTC. This encodes CASSLVSHNRGESSYNEQFF.

The chain employs TRBV20-1 and TRBJ2-7, with D perhaps TRBD2 (5 bases). This CDR3 contains 10 residues. In germline, CDR1 is DFQATT, CDR2 SNEGSKA (reference sequence). V lost 5 bases to trimming and J lost 6 bases, with 8 bases between them. The CDR3 sequence is CSAGGLEQYF. DNA for the CDR3: TGCAGTGCTGGAGGTCTCGAGCAGTACTTC.

This clone is large by share. The rearrangement links TRBV5-4 to TRBJ2-3, with D perhaps being TRBD1 or TRBD2 (6 bases each). The V and J ends lost 5 bases and 6 bases respectively, with 16 bases between them. The CDR3 extends over 14 amino acids. Per germline, CDR1 SGHNT and CDR2 YYREEE (reference sequence). CDR3 amino acids: CASRLRGGHDTQYF. CDR3 DNA sequence: TGTGCCAGCAGATTACGAGGGGGGCATGATACGCAGTATTTT.

This clone was detected only once. The rearrangement links TRBV6-5 to TRBJ1-1; D gene ambiguous. Germline V lookup: CDR1 MNHEY, CDR2 SVGAGI. The CDR3 consists of 13 residues. The ends were cut back, 10 bases at V and 2 bases at J, with 14 bases in the middle. The CDR3 coding sequence is TGTGCCAACCCGACCGATCGAAACACTGAAGCTTTCTTT. Amino acid sequence: CANPTDRNTEAFF.

The chain links TRBV2 to TRBJ1-2; TRBD1 agrees at 11 bases. This CDR3 has 15 amino acids. The V gene's germline CDR1 is SNHLY and CDR2 FYNNEI. Germline trimming cut 3 bases from V and 0 bases from J; bases unmatched to any gene: 0. CDR3 in amino acids: CASSEGQGANYGYTF. The CDR3 DNA reads as TGTGCCAGCAGTGAGGGACAGGGGGCTAACTATGGCTACACCTTC.

This clone was found once. J is TRBJ2-7 and V is TRBV5-1; D call uncertain. The CDR3 sequence is 13 residues long. Germline-derived CDR1 and CDR2 are SGHRS and YFSETQ. The V end lost 4 bases, the J end lost 3 bases, and 11 bases lay between the germline ends. The CDR3 loop reads CASSLNMGYEQYF. CDR3 DNA sequence: TGCGCCAGCAGCCTGAACATGGGCTACGAGCAGTACTTC.

The sample holds a few counts of this clone. The CDR3 DNA reads as TGTGCCAGCAGCTTGGACAACACCGGGGAGCTGTTTTTT. Translated: CASSLDNTGELFF. The rearrangement uses TRBV7-7 and TRBJ2-2; D gene uncertain. With 3 bases removed from V and 2 bases from J, the gap between germline ends came to 4 bases. The germline V gene has CDR1 SSHAT and CDR2 FNYEAQ (reference sequence). There are 13 residues in the CDR3.

The rearrangement uses TRBV11-2 and TRBJ2-5; D is possibly TRBD2 (6 bases). The tail of the sequence fits TRBJ2-7 better, so the J call may be wrong. Germline CDR1 reads SGHAT; CDR2 reads FQNNGV. The length of the CDR3 is 15 residues. CDR3 DNA: TGTGCCAGCAGCTCACTGGGGAGGAGCTCCTACGAGCAGTACTTC. Translating gives CASSSLGRSSYEQYF.

The chain uses TRBV13 and TRBJ2-3; D not resolved. Germline-derived CDR1 and CDR2 are PRHDT and FYEKMQ (reference sequence). The CDR3 length is 13 residues. Trimming pared 1 base from V and 3 bases from J, leaving 5 bases between. This chain's CDR3 is CASSLEATDTQYF. The CDR3 DNA follows: TGTGCCAGCAGCTTAGAGGCGACAGATACGCAGTATTTT.

V gene TRBV27 combines with J gene TRBJ2-7; 8 positions agree with TRBD1. The CDR3 sequence is 16 residues long. The trim removed 4 bases at V and 4 bases at J, leaving 12 bases unmatched. Germline CDR1 MNHEY, CDR2 SMNVEV (reference sequence). The DNA for the CDR3 is TGTGCCAGCAGTTCCATAACAGGGGGATCGCGGTACGAGCAGTACTTC. Translated, it gives CASSSITGGSRYEQYF.

This clone was found a few times. The gene calls are TRBV28 and TRBJ2-1; D not certain. The V gene's germline CDR1 is MDHEN and CDR2 SYDVKM. Trimming stripped 8 bases from V and 0 bases from J, with 8 bases between. The CDR3 contains 13 residues. CDR3 nucleotide sequence: TGTGCCAGCCGCTTCAGCTCCTACAATGAGCAGTTCTTC. Protein: CASRFSSYNEQFF. The full variable domain, its missing parts supplied by reference TRBV28 and TRBJ2-1, is DVKVTQSSRYLVKRTGEKVFLECVQDMDHENMFWYRQDPGLGLRLIYFSYDVKMKEKGDIPEGYSVSREKKERFSLILESASTNQTSMYLCASRFSSYNEQFFGPGTRLTVL.

This clone has just one count. This chain uses TRBV6-5 with TRBJ1-2; tentative D call: TRBD1 (5 bases). Looked up from germline, CDR1 is MNHEY and CDR2 is SVGAGI. The CDR3 is 12 amino acids. Trimming took 5 bases from V and 6 from J, leaving 10 bases between them. CDR3 in amino acids: CASSDGGNGYTF. The CDR3, as DNA: TGTGCCAGCAGTGATGGGGGGAATGGCTACACCTTC.

This clone has only a few counts. This rearrangement joins TRBV5-4 to TRBJ2-3, with TRBD2 identical over 8 bases. The germline V gene has CDR1 SGHNT and CDR2 YYREEE (reference sequence). This CDR3 comprises 16 residues. The V and J ends lost 1 base and 0 bases, in that order; junction bases with no gene match: 4. As DNA, the CDR3 is TGTGCCAGCAGCTTGATGTTAGCGGGAAGCACAGATACGCAGTATTTT. Its protein is CASSLMLAGSTDTQYF.

The chain uses TRBV25-1 and TRBJ2-2; 9 bases line up with TRBD2. The germline V gene encodes CDR1 MGHDK and CDR2 SYGVNS. The ends lost 8 bases at V and 8 bases at J; junction bases unmatched: 6. The CDR3 loop spans 13 amino acids. The CDR3: CASRGLAEGELFF. The CDR3 DNA reads TGTGCCAGCCGGGGACTAGCAGAAGGGGAGCTGTTTTTT.

The rearrangement joins TRBV21-1 to TRBJ2-5; the table's D call of TRBD1 was not tested on the DNA. TRBV21-1 is shown as a pseudogene. The CDR3 has 15 residues. CDR3 sequence (DNA): TGTGCCGAAGGGGGCAGGGGGCGCGTGGGAGAGACCCAGTACTTC. Translating it yields CAEGGRGRVGETQYF.

The chain has TRBV4-1 and TRBJ2-1; 7 bases line up with TRBD1. CDR1 and CDR2 from the germline V gene are MGHRA and YSYEKL. The CDR3 is 14 amino acids. V trimming: 4 bases; J trimming: 4 bases; junction bases outside the gene matches: 4. CDR3 DNA sequence: TGCGCCAGCAGCCCTTGGGACAGTTACAATGAGCAGTTCTTC. Amino acid sequence: CASSPWDSYNEQFF.

This clone was detected a few times. V and J are TRBV5-5 and TRBJ1-4; the D is unclear. V was clipped by 1 base and J by 2 bases, with 9 bases between them. The CDR3 has 15 residues. The germline gives CDR1 SGHKS, CDR2 YYEKEE (reference sequence). CDR3 loop: CASSLPSLTNEKLFF. In DNA, the CDR3 is TGTGCCAGCAGCTTGCCGTCCCTCACTAATGAAAAACTGTTTTTT.

This chain uses TRBV21-1 with TRBJ2-1; the D call of TRBD2 is as the table states it, not checked on the DNA. TRBV21-1 corresponds to a pseudogene. CDR3 length: 17 residues. The CDR3 DNA reads TGTGCCAGCAGCCAACCACTAGCACACCATTCCGACAATGAGCAGTTCTTC. This translates into CASSQPLAHHSDNEQFF.

This clone has more than one count but fewer than ten. CDR3 in amino acids: CSVDRAGYTF. The CDR3 DNA follows: TGCAGCGTTGACAGGGCCGGCTACACCTTC. The chain uses TRBV29-1 and TRBJ1-2, with D possibly matching TRBD1 (5 bases). This CDR3 has 10 residues. In germline, CDR1 is SQVTM, CDR2 ANQGSEA. The V end was cut by 3 bases, the J end by 8 bases, with 7 bases between.

J is TRBJ2-1 and V is TRBV12-5, with D possibly TRBD2 on 5 matching bases. The CDR3 is 13 residues long. Germline CDR1 reads LGHNT; CDR2 reads FRNRAP. The germline V and J ends were trimmed by 4 bases and 9 bases, with 13 bases remaining between them. The CDR3 spells CASGSDIGVEQFF. The CDR3 nucleotides read TGTGCTAGTGGTTCCGATATCGGGGTTGAGCAGTTCTTC.